This T cell receptor (beta chain) was sequenced in a study of CD8 T cells in ankylosing spondylitis. For TCR beta, libraries came from quantitative 5'-RACE with molecular barcodes. A single record per CDR3 protein comes from TCRdb applying MiXCR to the 5' RACE reads. The repertoire has about 220,000 distinct CDR3 sequences, 5.5% to 7.5% of them found once; the top ten carry approximately 15%. Trimming pared 0 bases from V and 5 bases from J, leaving 5 bases between. This CDR3 is built from 12 residues. Whole-study findings and limits: A CD8+ phenotype characterized the disease-linked clones, which were relatively rare in peripheral blood. In the blood and synovial fluid of reactive arthritis, some motif variants had been previously reported. Ankylosing spondylitis blood seemed to carry a telltale TCR beta motif made of roughly eight highly homologous variants. Matched ankylosing spondylitis synovial fluid reportedly showed significant enrichment of disease-linked clones.

In its sample, this clonotype was seen many times. Its antigen is undetermined. Sequencing used blood, either unsorted or a sorted T cell fraction (not recorded which). This rearrangement joins TRBV23-1 to TRBJ2-7; weak D call: TRBD1 (5 bases). TRBV23-1 is noted as an ORF with a role that remains uncertain. This sequence was found in a male donor with ankylosing spondylitis. CDR3 region: CASSQSGDEQYF. DNA for the CDR3: TGCGCCAGCAGTCAATCAGGGGACGAGCAGTACTTC.